The TCR beta chain under discussion was sequenced for a study of blood T cells in healthy people across ages. Study-wide background: About one barcoded beta molecule per two T cells came from capture by template switching.

A note on this clonotype: A read error is likely, as this CDR3 ends without the conserved phenylalanine or tryptophan.

Total RNA was isolated from each sample in quantities of at least 5.5 micrograms. Together with a sample-barcoded 5' primer, a J-beta primer mix was included in a second PCR lasting about 6 to 11 cycles. Each TCR beta cDNA got a 12-nucleotide random molecular identifier. MiXCR, run by TCRdb on the 5' RACE reads, gives a single entry per CDR3 protein. The sample lists 550,000 to 750,000 distinct CDR3 sequences, roughly 21% occurring once. CDR3 length equals 15 residues. Germline CDR1 and CDR2: MNHEY and SVGEGT. V trimming: 0 bases; J trimming: 3 bases; junction bases outside the gene matches: 4. Specimen: blood. The clonotype comes from a man between 65 and 85 years old in good health. J is TRBJ2-7 and V is TRBV6-2 or TRBV6-3; the match to TRBD1 covers 8 bases. CDR3 DNA sequence: TGTGCCAGCAGTTACTCCGGACAGGGATACTACGAGCAGTACCTC. Translating it yields CASSYSGQGYYEQYL.